The rows below give T cell receptor beta chains drawn from one sample of a study of T cell responses to AZD1222 COVID-19 vaccine. Sequenced by immunoSEQ multiplex PCR; TCRdb stores in-frame clones only, minus some. The profile shows 120,000 or so clones, 92% of them singletons. The source was peripheral blood, collected on day 0 of AZD1222 vaccination. These receptors were taken from an adult in good health. CDR3s include the opening cysteine and the closing phenylalanine or tryptophan. A D gene is named only where the DNA matches it firmly.

D: NA
V: TRBV19
CDR3: CASRQEGIGWNTEAFF

D: NA
V: TRBV11-2
CDR3: CASSLGREQGGNTIYF

D: TRBD1
V: TRBV27
CDR3: CASSSRDSSLFDTEAFF

D: NA
V: TRBV7-9
CDR3: CASSLGDPVVLQYF

D: NA
V: TRBV7-9
CDR3: CASSLVRPTTTGEQYF

D: NA
V: TRBV4-1
CDR3: CASSQEQRGTYSGNTIYF

D: NA
V: TRBV19
CDR3: CASTQGAMNTEAFF

D: NA
V: TRBV12-3/TRBV12-4
CDR3: CASSTNTEAFF

D: NA
V: TRBV5-1
CDR3: CASSVEMNIPYGYTF

D: NA
V: TRBV5-1
CDR3: CASTLPSTIREQFF